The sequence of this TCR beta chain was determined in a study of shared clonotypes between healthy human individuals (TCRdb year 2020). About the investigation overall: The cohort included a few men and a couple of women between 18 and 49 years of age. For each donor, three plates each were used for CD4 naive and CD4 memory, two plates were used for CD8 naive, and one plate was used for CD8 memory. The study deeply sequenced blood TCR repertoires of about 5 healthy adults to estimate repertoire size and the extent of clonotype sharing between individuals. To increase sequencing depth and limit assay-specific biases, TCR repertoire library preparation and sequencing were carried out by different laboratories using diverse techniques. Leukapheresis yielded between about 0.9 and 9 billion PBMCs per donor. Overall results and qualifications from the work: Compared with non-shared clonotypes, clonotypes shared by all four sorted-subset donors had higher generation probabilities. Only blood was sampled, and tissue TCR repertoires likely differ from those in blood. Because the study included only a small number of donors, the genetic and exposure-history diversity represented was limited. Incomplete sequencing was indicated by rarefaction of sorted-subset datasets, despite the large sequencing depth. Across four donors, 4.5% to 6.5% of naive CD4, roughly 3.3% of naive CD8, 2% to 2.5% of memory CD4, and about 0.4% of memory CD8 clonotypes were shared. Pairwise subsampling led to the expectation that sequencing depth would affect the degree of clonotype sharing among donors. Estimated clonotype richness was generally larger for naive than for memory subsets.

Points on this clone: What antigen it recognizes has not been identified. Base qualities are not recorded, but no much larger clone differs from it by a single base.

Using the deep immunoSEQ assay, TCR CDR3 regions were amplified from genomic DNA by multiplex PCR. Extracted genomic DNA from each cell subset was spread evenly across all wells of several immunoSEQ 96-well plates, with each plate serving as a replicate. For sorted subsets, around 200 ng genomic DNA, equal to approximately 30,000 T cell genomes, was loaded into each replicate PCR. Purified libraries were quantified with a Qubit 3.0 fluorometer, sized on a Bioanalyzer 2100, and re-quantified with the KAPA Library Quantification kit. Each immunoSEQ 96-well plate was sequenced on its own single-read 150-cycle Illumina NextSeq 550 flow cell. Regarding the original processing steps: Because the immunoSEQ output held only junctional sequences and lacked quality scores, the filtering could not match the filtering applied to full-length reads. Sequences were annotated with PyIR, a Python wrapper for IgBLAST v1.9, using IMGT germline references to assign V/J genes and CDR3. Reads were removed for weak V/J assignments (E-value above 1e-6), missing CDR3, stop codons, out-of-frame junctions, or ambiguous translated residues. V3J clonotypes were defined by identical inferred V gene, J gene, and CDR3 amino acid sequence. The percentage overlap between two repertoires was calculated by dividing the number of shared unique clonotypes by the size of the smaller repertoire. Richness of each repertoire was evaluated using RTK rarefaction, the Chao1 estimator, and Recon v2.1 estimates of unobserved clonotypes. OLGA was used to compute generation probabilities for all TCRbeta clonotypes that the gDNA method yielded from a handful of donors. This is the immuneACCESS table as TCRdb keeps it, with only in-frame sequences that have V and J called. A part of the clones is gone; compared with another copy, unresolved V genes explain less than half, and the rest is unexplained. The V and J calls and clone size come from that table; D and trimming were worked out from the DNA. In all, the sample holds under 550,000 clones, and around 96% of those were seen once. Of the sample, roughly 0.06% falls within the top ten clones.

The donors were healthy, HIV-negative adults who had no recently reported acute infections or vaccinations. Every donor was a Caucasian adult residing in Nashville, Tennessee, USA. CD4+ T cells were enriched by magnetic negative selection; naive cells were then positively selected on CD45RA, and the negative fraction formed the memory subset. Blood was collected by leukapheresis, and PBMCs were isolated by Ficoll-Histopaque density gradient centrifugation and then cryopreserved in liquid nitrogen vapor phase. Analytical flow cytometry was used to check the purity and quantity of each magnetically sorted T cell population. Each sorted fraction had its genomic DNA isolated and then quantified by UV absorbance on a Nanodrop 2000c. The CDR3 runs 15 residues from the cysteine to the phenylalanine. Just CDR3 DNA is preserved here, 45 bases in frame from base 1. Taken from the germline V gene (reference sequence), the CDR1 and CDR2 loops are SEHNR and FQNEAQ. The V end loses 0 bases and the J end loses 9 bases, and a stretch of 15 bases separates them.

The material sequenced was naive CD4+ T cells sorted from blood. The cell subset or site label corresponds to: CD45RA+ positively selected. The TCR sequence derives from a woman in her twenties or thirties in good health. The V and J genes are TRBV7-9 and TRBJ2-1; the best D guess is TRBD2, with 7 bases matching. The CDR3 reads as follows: CASSLAGGGFGEQFF. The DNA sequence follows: TGTGCCAGCAGCTTAGCGGGAGGGGGTTTTGGTGAGCAGTTCTTC.